Reported below is one T cell receptor (beta chain). What it recognizes is unknown. The sample belongs to a study of regulatory T cells in long-lasting Graves disease. In the study overall: A definition of persistent Graves' disease required over 5 years of antithyroid drugs plus positive TSH receptor antibodies.

This CDR3 is built from 15 residues. With 3 bases removed from V and 4 bases from J, the gap between germline ends came to 15 bases. Per germline, CDR1 KGHDR and CDR2 SFDVKD. As to time point: persistent/refractory GD, antithyroid drugs over 5 years with positive TRAb. RNA extracted from PBMCs served as the sequencing template. For TCR beta, libraries came from iRepertoire HTBI primers and Arm-PCR of CDR3 regions. TCRdb independently ran MiXCR on the multiplex PCR reads; one entry per CDR3 protein. Of a few hundred thousand distinct CDR3 sequences listed, 20% to 25% are singletons. Broader study findings: Newly diagnosed Graves' patients had higher TCR diversity than persistent ones. Tissue studied was limited to peripheral blood, excluding thyroid tissue.

The chain uses TRBV24-1 and TRBJ2-7; TRBD1 might be the D (5 bases). Sample: peripheral blood mononuclear cells (PBMCs), taken when the disease was refractory, from a patient treated with antithyroid drugs. This TCR derives from a female donor with Graves disease. CDR3 in amino acids: CATSDQQDGSYEQYF. CDR3 DNA: TGTGCCACCAGTGATCAACAGGACGGTTCGTACGAGCAGTACTTC.